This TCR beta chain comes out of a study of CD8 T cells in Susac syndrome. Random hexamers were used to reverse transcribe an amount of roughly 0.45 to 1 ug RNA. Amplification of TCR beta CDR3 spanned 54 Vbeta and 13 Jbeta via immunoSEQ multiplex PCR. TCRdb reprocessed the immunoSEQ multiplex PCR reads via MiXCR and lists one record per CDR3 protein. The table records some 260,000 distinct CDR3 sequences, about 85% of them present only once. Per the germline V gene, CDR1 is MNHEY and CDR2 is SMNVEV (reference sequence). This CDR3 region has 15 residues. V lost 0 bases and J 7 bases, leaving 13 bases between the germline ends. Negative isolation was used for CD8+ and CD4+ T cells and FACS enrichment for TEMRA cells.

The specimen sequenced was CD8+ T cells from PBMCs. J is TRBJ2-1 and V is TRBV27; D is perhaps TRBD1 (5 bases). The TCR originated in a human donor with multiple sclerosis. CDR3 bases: TGTGCCAGCAGTTTATCCCAGGGCCGAGGTAATGAGCAGTTCTTC. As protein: CASSLSQGRGNEQFF.